The TCR beta chain under discussion was sequenced for a study of CD8+ T cells in alopecia areata. Notes on the study in general: Tissue-resident alphabeta T cells belonging to normal skin likewise get sequenced within scalp specimens.

Concerning this clone itself: What it recognizes is unknown.

Treatment indicated: oral pan-JAK inhibitor, 5-10 mg twice daily. RNA was isolated and reverse transcribed to cDNA, the sequencing template. The table came from immunoSEQ multiplex PCR; TCRdb's copy has only in-frame clones and leaves some out. The data contain some 110,000 clones, roughly 50% of them singletons. The sample consisted of CD8+ T cells sorted from blood, taken at week 24, from a patient treated with tofacitinib. The clonotype was recovered from a human donor with alopecia areata.

The CDR3 spells CAWENLAGAYNEQFF. In nucleotides, the CDR3 is TGTGCCTGGGAAAACCTAGCGGGGGCATACAATGAGCAGTTCTTC. V usage is TRBV30 and J usage is TRBJ2-1, with 10 bases fitting TRBD2. Trimming cost V 5 bases and J 4 bases; bases outside gene matches: 8. The CDR3 extends over 15 amino acids. In germline, CDR1 is GTSNPN, CDR2 SVGIG (reference sequence).